This T cell receptor beta chain was found in a study of regulatory T cells in long-lasting Graves disease. Stated time point: newly diagnosed GD, antithyroid drugs for less than 3 months. RNA isolated from PBMCs was used to make the TCR library. This clonotype appeared many times. Trimming left V 2 bases short and J 4 bases short, with 20 bases between. CDR3 length: 18 residues. Germline V lookup: CDR1 SEHNR, CDR2 FQNEAQ (reference sequence). Libraries of TCR beta came from iRepertoire HTBI primers plus Arm-PCR of CDR3 regions. Via MiXCR, TCRdb re-called the multiplex PCR reads, giving one row per CDR3 protein. The data hold 420,000 or so distinct CDR3 sequences, with over 15% observed a single time. These data also featured in a second study, about T cells in Graves' hyperthyroidism and ophthalmopathy. That report notes: Most clonotypes that expanded in the thyroid above 0.001 also showed up in blood.

This TCR was sampled from a woman in her late teens or twenties with Graves disease. The gene calls are TRBV7-9 and TRBJ2-2; D gene unclear. The sample was peripheral blood mononuclear cells (PBMCs), taken at new diagnosis, from a patient treated with antithyroid drugs. CDR3 residues: CASSLPRAGLTPTGELFF. In nucleotides, the CDR3 is TGTGCCAGCAGCTTACCTCGGGCAGGCCTAACCCCCACCGGGGAGCTGTTTTTT.